This T cell receptor (beta chain) was sequenced during a study of T cell responses to AZD1222 COVID-19 vaccine. General study points: Females outnumbered males among donors, who were mostly white British; clonal diversity was possibly underestimated. CD4 TCRs covered the whole spike, strongest at regions 160-218 and 743-854.

TCRdb's table, derived via immunoSEQ multiplex PCR, lists solely in-frame clones and lacks some. The sample includes around 160,000 clones, 92% of them seen just once. Second doses at about 4 or about 12 weeks were pooled. A note on this clone: Its cognate antigen is unknown.

The sequencing used peripheral blood, collected 28 days after the second AZD1222 dose. The sequence derives from an adult who received the AZD1222 COVID-19 vaccine.

The CDR3 DNA sequence: TGTGCCAGCAGCCCCCAGGGGAATGAGCAGTTCTTC. Translation: CASSPQGNEQFF. The chain has TRBV7-6 and TRBJ2-1; D possibly corresponds to TRBD1 (6 bases). There are 12 residues in the CDR3. In germline, CDR1 is SGHVS, CDR2 FNYEAQ. The germline V and J ends were trimmed by 5 bases and 7 bases, with 9 bases remaining between them.